These T cell receptor beta chains were read from a single sample in a study of T cells in Graves' hyperthyroidism and ophthalmopathy. From the multiplex PCR reads, TCRdb called clonotypes with MiXCR, one entry per CDR3 protein. Of approximately 600,000 distinct CDR3 sequences detected, approximately 15% appear once; the ten largest clones hold almost 6%. The sample consisted of blood. These receptors all come from a woman between 25 and 40 years old with Graves' hyperthyroidism that later progressed to Graves' ophthalmopathy. Both conserved end residues are part of each CDR3. A D gene is named only where the DNA matches it firmly. Some rows have no size entry. The others give once, few or many, or a class for an expanded clone.

size: many
J: TRBJ1-2
V: TRBV19
D: TRBD1
CDR3: CASRPDRISYGYTF
DNA: TGTGCCAGTAGACCGGACAGGATCAGCTATGGCTACACCTTC

size: NA
J: TRBJ2-2
V: TRBV18
D: TRBD1
CDR3: CASSSDRVRGELFF
DNA: TGTGCCAGCTCATCGGACAGGGTTCGAGGGGAGCTGTTTTTT

size: NA
J: TRBJ2-4
V: TRBV5-6
D: TRBD1
CDR3: CASSLGTGEAKNIQYF
DNA: TGTGCCAGCAGCTTGGGGACAGGGGAAGCCAAAAACATTCAGTACTTC

size: few
J: TRBJ2-2
V: TRBV12-3/TRBV12-4
D: NA
CDR3: CASQGGGTGELFF
DNA: TGTGCCAGCCAGGGTGGCGGGACCGGGGAGCTGTTTTTT

size: many
J: TRBJ2-3
V: TRBV7-8
D: TRBD2
CDR3: CASSLAQAGESTDTQYF
DNA: TGTGCCAGCAGCTTAGCGCAAGCGGGGGAATCGACAGATACGCAGTATTTT

size: many
J: TRBJ1-1
V: TRBV7-3
D: NA
CDR3: CASSRTSFTEAFF
DNA: TGTGCCAGCAGCCGCACAAGTTTCACTGAAGCTTTCTTT

size: many
J: TRBJ2-1
V: TRBV12-3/TRBV12-4
D: TRBD2
CDR3: CASSFSGSWGGEQFF
DNA: TGTGCCAGCAGCTTTAGCGGGAGTTGGGGCGGTGAGCAGTTCTTC

size: many
J: TRBJ2-1
V: TRBV27
D: TRBD2
CDR3: CASSFPGGRVNEQFF
DNA: TGTGCCAGCAGTTTCCCTGGCGGGAGGGTTAATGAGCAGTTCTTC

size: many
J: TRBJ1-5
V: TRBV20-1
D: TRBD1
CDR3: CSASSGQVLYSNQPQHF
DNA: TGCAGTGCTAGCTCGGGACAGGTTTTATATAGCAATCAGCCCCAGCATTTT

size: NA
J: TRBJ2-2
V: TRBV6-1
D: TRBD1
CDR3: CASRGQGSLPGELFF
DNA: TGTGCCAGCAGAGGACAGGGGTCCCTCCCCGGGGAGCTGTTTTTT

size: NA
J: TRBJ1-1
V: TRBV19
D: NA
CDR3: CASSSTGGRVTEAFF
DNA: TGTGCCAGTAGTTCGACTGGGGGGCGGGTCACTGAAGCTTTCTTT

size: many
J: TRBJ1-1
V: TRBV11-3
D: TRBD1
CDR3: CASSWGQEAFF
DNA: TGTGCCAGCAGCTGGGGACAGGAAGCTTTCTTT

size: many
J: TRBJ2-1
V: TRBV12-5
D: NA
CDR3: CASSPPSATLSYNEQFF
DNA: TGTGCTAGTTCCCCACCCAGCGCAACCCTCTCCTACAATGAGCAGTTCTTC

size: many
J: TRBJ2-1
V: TRBV20-1
D: TRBD1
CDR3: CSATGTGNEQFF
DNA: TGCAGTGCTACCGGGACAGGGAATGAGCAGTTCTTC

size: NA
J: TRBJ2-7
V: TRBV6-1
D: NA
CDR3: CASSETGPSYEQYF
DNA: TGTGCCAGCAGTGAAACAGGACCCTCCTACGAGCAGTACTTC

size: many
J: TRBJ2-5
V: TRBV12-3/TRBV12-4
D: TRBD1
CDR3: CASRRDSQETQYF
DNA: TGTGCCAGCAGGAGGGACAGCCAAGAGACCCAGTACTTC

size: NA
J: TRBJ1-2
V: TRBV27
D: NA
CDR3: CASGPPDSPNYGYTF
DNA: TGTGCCAGCGGACCACCTGACAGCCCTAACTATGGCTACACCTTC

size: many
J: TRBJ2-7
V: TRBV28
D: NA
CDR3: CASNIDQGTEQYF
DNA: TGTGCCAGCAATATAGACCAGGGGACCGAGCAGTACTTC

size: many
J: TRBJ1-6
V: TRBV19
D: NA
CDR3: CASSIDAQLGTENSPLHF
DNA: TGTGCCAGTAGTATAGATGCCCAACTCGGGACGGAGAATTCACCCCTCCACTTT

size: NA
J: TRBJ2-5
V: TRBV28
D: TRBD1
CDR3: CASLAAQGGGETQYF
DNA: TGTGCCAGCCTAGCAGCACAGGGGGGCGGAGAGACCCAGTACTTC

size: many
J: TRBJ2-7
V: TRBV20-1
D: NA
CDR3: CSASVPGHYEQYF
DNA: TGCAGTGCGTCGGTCCCCGGCCACTACGAGCAGTACTTC

size: NA
J: TRBJ2-1
V: TRBV19
D: NA
CDR3: CASSIRPGRRRALVNEQFF
DNA: TGTGCCAGTAGTATTCGCCCGGGCAGACGGAGAGCCCTTGTCAATGAGCAGTTCTTC

size: NA
J: TRBJ2-1
V: TRBV6-1
D: TRBD2
CDR3: CASSETPGLVHNEQFF
DNA: TGTGCCAGCAGTGAAACCCCGGGACTAGTCCACAATGAGCAGTTCTTC

size: many
J: TRBJ1-2
V: TRBV5-8
D: NA
CDR3: CASSLDGNGYTF
DNA: TGTGCCAGCAGCTTGGACGGAAACGGCTACACCTTC

size: few
J: TRBJ2-1
V: TRBV20-1
D: NA
CDR3: CTLARSYNEQFF
DNA: TGCACCCTAGCGCGATCCTACAATGAGCAGTTCTTC

size: NA
J: TRBJ2-7
V: TRBV10-2
D: TRBD1
CDR3: CASRTAQGDEQYF
DNA: TGCGCCAGCAGAACAGCCCAGGGGGACGAGCAGTACTTC

size: NA
J: TRBJ2-3
V: TRBV11-2
D: TRBD2
CDR3: CASSVTGTSDTDTQYF
DNA: TGTGCCAGCAGCGTTACCGGGACTAGCGACACAGATACGCAGTATTTT

size: many
J: TRBJ1-1
V: TRBV27
D: NA
CDR3: CASSAVWPGNTEAFF
DNA: TGTGCCAGCAGTGCTGTTTGGCCCGGGAACACTGAAGCTTTCTTT

size: many
J: TRBJ1-1
V: TRBV30
D: NA
CDR3: CAWLTDMNTEAFF
DNA: TGTGCCTGGTTGACAGACATGAACACTGAAGCTTTCTTT

size: many
J: TRBJ1-1
V: TRBV20-1
D: NA
CDR3: CSARSQSGTEAFF
DNA: TGCAGTGCTAGAAGCCAGTCGGGTACTGAAGCTTTCTTT

size: many
J: TRBJ2-1
V: TRBV12-3/TRBV12-4
D: NA
CDR3: CASSSRRTDNEQFF
DNA: TGTGCCAGCAGTAGCCGGCGGACTGACAATGAGCAGTTCTTC

size: many
J: TRBJ2-1
V: TRBV10-3
D: NA
CDR3: CAISAGSREGSYNEQFF
DNA: TGTGCCATCAGTGCCGGGTCTCGAGAGGGTTCCTACAATGAGCAGTTCTTC

size: many
J: TRBJ2-5
V: TRBV15
D: TRBD1
CDR3: CATSMRGHLYQETQYF
DNA: TGTGCCACCAGCATGAGGGGGCACCTCTACCAAGAGACCCAGTACTTC

size: NA
J: TRBJ2-6
V: TRBV12-5
D: NA
CDR3: CASGLEEGSGANVLTF
DNA: TGTGCTAGTGGTTTGGAAGAGGGGTCCGGGGCCAACGTCCTGACTTTC

size: many
J: TRBJ2-2
V: TRBV7-2
D: TRBD2
CDR3: CASSLTRTSWGTGELFF
DNA: TGTGCCAGCAGCCTCACGAGGACTAGCTGGGGCACCGGGGAGCTGTTTTTT

size: NA
J: TRBJ1-4
V: TRBV11-3
D: NA
CDR3: CASGTSGSSNEKLFF
DNA: TGTGCCAGCGGGACCTCCGGGAGCTCAAATGAAAAACTGTTTTTT

size: many
J: TRBJ1-2
V: TRBV5-1
D: NA
CDR3: CASSVRAEYYGYTF
DNA: TGCGCCAGCAGCGTCCGGGCCGAATACTATGGCTACACCTTC

size: NA
J: TRBJ1-1
V: TRBV12-3/TRBV12-4
D: NA
CDR3: CASSSGATEAFF
DNA: TGTGCCAGCAGCTCGGGTGCCACTGAAGCTTTCTTT

size: NA
J: TRBJ2-1
V: TRBV6-5
D: TRBD2
CDR3: CASVTSGSRNEQFF
DNA: TGTGCCAGCGTTACTAGCGGGAGTCGCAATGAGCAGTTCTTC

size: many
J: TRBJ2-3
V: TRBV18
D: NA
CDR3: CASSTGSTDTQYF
DNA: TGTGCCAGCTCGACGGGAAGCACAGATACGCAGTATTTT

size: many
J: TRBJ1-2
V: TRBV20-1
D: NA
CDR3: CSAQADYGYTF
DNA: TGCAGTGCTCAGGCCGATTATGGCTACACCTTC